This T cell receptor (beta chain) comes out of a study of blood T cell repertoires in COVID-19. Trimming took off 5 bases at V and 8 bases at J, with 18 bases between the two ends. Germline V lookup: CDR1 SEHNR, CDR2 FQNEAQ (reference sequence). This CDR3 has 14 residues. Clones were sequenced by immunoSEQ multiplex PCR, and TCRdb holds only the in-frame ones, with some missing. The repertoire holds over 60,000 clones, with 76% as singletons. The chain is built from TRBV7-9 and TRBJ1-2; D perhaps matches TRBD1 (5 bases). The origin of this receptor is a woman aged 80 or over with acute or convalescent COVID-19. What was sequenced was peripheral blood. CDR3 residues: CASSPGTLGGGYTF. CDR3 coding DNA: TGTGCCAGCAGCCCTGGGACTCTCGGGGGGGGCTACACCTTC.